This T cell receptor (beta chain) was retrieved from a study of blood T cell repertoires in COVID-19 (dated by TCRdb to about 2020). Study-level background: The collaborator samples originated in the United States, Italy and Spain and spanned the acute and convalescent phases of COVID-19. The prospective study material was composed of cDNA or gDNA derived from T cells, B-cell-depleted T cells, or PBMCs. Subjects who had been exposed to COVID-19, were actively infected with it, or had recovered from it provided the deeply sampled blood TCRbeta repertoires that made up the dataset. The repertoires were released in a freely available public database intended as a resource for research on the immune response to SARS-CoV-2. The samples were drawn from the first 160 participants of the ongoing ImmuneRACE study and from 950 to 1,500 subjects provided by 6 global collaborators. Nearly every sample came with metadata listing a de-identified subject ID, COVID-19 status, age in years and sex. Where available, HLA class I and class II types were obtained from metadata supplied by the sample provider rather than from assay-based typing.

The immunoSEQ Assay, a bias-controlled multiplex PCR, was used to amplify TCRbeta CDR3 regions from genomic DNA. The authors processed their data as follows. The number of nucleated cells in each sample was estimated by amplification of reference gene primers within the assay. Sequence reads were collapsed and filtered to measure the absolute abundance of every unique TCRbeta CDR3 rearrangement. For each sample, productive Simpson clonality was calculated by taking the square root of Simpson's diversity index across productive rearrangements. TCRdb took this table from immuneACCESS and kept in-frame rearrangements with V and J called. Such tables lack part of the clones; where checked against another copy, unresolved V genes explain under half of the gap, and the rest is unexplained. V, J and clone size reflect that table, while D and trimming were determined from the DNA. The sample table lists around 59,000 clones, around 80% of them with a count of one. The ten most abundant clones make up roughly 13% of the sample.

Study-level results and caveats: How much clinical and demographic metadata was included differed by source and by participant, and the metadata was provided uncurated.

The V and J ends are trimmed by 1 base and 0 bases, leaving 9 bases between them. The germline V gene gives CDR1 as SGHNT and CDR2 as YENEEA. From cysteine to phenylalanine, the CDR3 is 15 amino acids long. The sequence is cut down to CDR3 DNA, 45 bases in frame from base 1. Note on this clone: Its antigen is not yet known. Base qualities were left out, and no much larger clone turns up one base away.

The collaborating institutions used their own protocols to collect whole blood in K2EDTA tubes. For TCRbeta analysis, collaborator samples were shipped as frozen whole blood, as isolated PBMCs, or as DNA extracted from either sample type. The rearranged segments are TRBV11-3 and TRBJ1-1, with TRBD1 as a weak D call on 5 bases. Sequencing was performed on peripheral blood. This TCR derives from a man at least 80 years old with acute or convalescent COVID-19. The nucleotide sequence is TGTGCCAGCAGCTTAGCCAGGGCGATGAACACTGAAGCTTTCTTT. Translated, this is CASSLARAMNTEAFF.